The present TCR beta chain was sequenced within a study of shared clonotypes between healthy human individuals. TCRdb's table, derived via immunoSEQ multiplex PCR, lists solely in-frame clones and lacks some. The sample lists approximately 470,000 clones; roughly 80% were seen once. The CDR3 consists of 16 residues. Trimming cost V 4 bases and J 0 bases, with 15 bases left between them. Germline loops: CDR1 SGHRS, CDR2 YFSETQ. The material sequenced was PBMCs. The TCR originated in a woman in her thirties or forties in good health. Some clones in this sample may be carry-over from other donors' samples. The chain is built from TRBV5-1 and TRBJ2-3; tentative D call: TRBD2 (5 bases). In DNA, the CDR3 is TGCGCCAGCAGCCCTGCCCGGGATCGAAGCACAGATACGCAGTATTTT. The encoded protein is CASSPARDRSTDTQYF.